One sample yielded the 9 T cell receptor beta chains listed below, sequenced in a study of T cell repertoires in cytomegalovirus infection. TCRdb re-analysed the reads in MiXCR, keeping a single row per CDR3 protein. Of some 440,000 distinct CDR3 sequences listed, approximately 30% are singletons. The sample taken for sequencing was PBMCs. Receptor source: a human donor in good health (CMV status not recorded). Some clones in this sample may be carry-over from other donors' samples.

In its sample, this clonotype was seen a few times. The chain has TRBV20-1 and TRBJ2-3; perhaps TRBD2 as D (6 bases). The CDR3 has 18 amino acids. Trimming removed 0 bases from V and 4 bases from J, with 23 bases in between. Germline V gives CDR1 DFQATT, CDR2 SNEGSKA (reference sequence). CDR3 in DNA: TGCAGTGCTAGAGATAAGAGTTCAGGGCTAGCGATTCCAGATACGCAGTATTTT. Translation gives CSARDKSSGLAIPDTQYF.

As regards this clonotype: One base away lies a much larger clone, so this may be a sequencing read error. The chain links TRBV2 to TRBJ2-1; D gene uncertain. Germline V gene data show CDR1 as SNHLY and CDR2 as FYNNEI. Trimming pared 7 bases from V and 6 bases from J, leaving 22 bases between. The CDR3 has 16 residues. The CDR3 DNA reads as TGTGCCAGCACTTTCCAGCAGGATCTAGTTAGCAATGAGCAGTTCTTC. Its translation is CASTFQQDLVSNEQFF.

The chain employs TRBV12-3 or TRBV12-4 and TRBJ1-4, with D possibly matching TRBD1 (6 bases). The CDR3 contains 14 residues. V lost 3 bases to trimming and J lost 8 bases, with 13 bases between them. The CDR3 region is CASSFSQQGEKLFF. In DNA form, the CDR3 reads TGTGCCAGCAGTTTTTCGCAACAGGGCGAAAAACTGTTTTTT.

The rearrangement joins TRBV24-1 to TRBJ2-1, with D perhaps matching TRBD1 (5 bases). The ends were cut back, 4 bases at V and 9 bases at J, with 9 bases in the middle. This CDR3 spans 12 amino acids. Germline V gene lookup returns CDR1 KGHDR and CDR2 SFDVKD. CDR3 DNA: TGTGCCACCAGTGAGTTGGGGCTTGAGCAGTTCTTC. Residues: CATSELGLEQFF.

This clonotype was counted a few times. This chain connects TRBV28 to TRBJ1-1; perhaps TRBD1 as D (6 bases). The V end lost 7 bases, the J end lost 1 base, and 10 bases lay between the germline ends. Germline lookup yields CDR1 MDHEN and CDR2 SYDVKM. CDR3 length equals 13 residues. DNA of the CDR3: TGTGCCAGCATCGGGACACCGAACACTGAAGCTTTCTTT. Translating gives CASIGTPNTEAFF. The full variable domain, completed using reference TRBV28 and TRBJ1-1, is DVKVTQSSRYLVKRTGEKVFLECVQDMDHENMFWYRQDPGLGLRLIYFSYDVKMKEKGDIPEGYSVSREKKERFSLILESASTNQTSMYLCASIGTPNTEAFFGQGTRLTVV.

The gene calls are TRBV18 and TRBJ1-1; D may be TRBD1 (6 bases). This CDR3 is built from 17 residues. In germline, CDR1 is KGHSH, CDR2 LQKENI. Trimming stripped 5 bases from V and 0 bases from J, with 19 bases between. CDR3 in amino acids: CASSKETGWNMNTEAFF. The CDR3 nucleotides are TGTGCCAGCTCAAAAGAGACAGGTTGGAACATGAACACTGAAGCTTTCTTT.

This chain uses TRBV3-1 with TRBJ2-1; D is unclear. V lost 0 bases, J lost 6 bases, and 12 bases lay in between. Germline CDR1 and CDR2: LGHDT and YNNKEL (reference sequence). CDR3 size: 15 residues. The CDR3 region is CASSQDLHRVNEQFF. The DNA for the CDR3 is TGTGCCAGCAGCCAAGACCTACACCGGGTCAATGAGCAGTTCTTC.

This sequence joins TRBV2 and TRBJ2-5; 8 positions agree with TRBD1. V was pared by 4 bases and J by 3 bases, with 7 bases of the junction left unmatched. Germline assignment: CDR1 SNHLY and CDR2 FYNNEI. This CDR3 contains 15 residues. CDR3 residues: CASSGAGGSKETQYF. The CDR3, as DNA: TGTGCCAGCAGTGGTGCAGGGGGCTCCAAAGAGACCCAGTACTTC.

V and J are TRBV5-1 and TRBJ1-1, with 8 bases aligning to TRBD1. The CDR3 is made up of 16 amino acids. With V trimmed by 6 bases and J by 3 bases, 13 bases remained unmatched. Looked up from germline, CDR1 is SGHRS and CDR2 is YFSETQ. The CDR3, as DNA: TGCGCCAGCACCACCCTCCAGACAGGGGACTACACTGAAGCTTTCTTT. It is translated as CASTTLQTGDYTEAFF.